The 11 T cell receptor beta chains below come from one sample, sequenced in a study of blood T cell repertoires in COVID-19. The protocol was immunoSEQ multiplex PCR, while the TCRdb copy is restricted to in-frame clones and leaves out a portion. This sample yields roughly 150,000 clones, of which around three quarters are seen a single time; roughly 8.6% belongs to the top ten. The sequenced material came from peripheral blood. The receptors come from a man in his forties or fifties with active or convalescent COVID-19.

The chain has TRBV6-5 and TRBJ1-4, with unresolved D. V lost 2 bases and J 8 bases, leaving 12 bases between the germline ends. The CDR3 consists of 14 residues. The germline V gene encodes CDR1 MNHEY and CDR2 SVGAGI. DNA of the CDR3: TGTGCCAGCAGTTACGGCCCGGGGATGGAAAAACTGTTTTTT. This gives the protein CASSYGPGMEKLFF.

This clone was seen a single time. This chain links TRBV9 with TRBJ1-1; possible D gene TRBD1, 6 bases. V lost 5 bases, J lost 5 bases, and 7 bases lay in between. Germline V gives CDR1 SGDLS, CDR2 YYNGEE. The CDR3 has 11 residues. CDR3 sequence: CASSQGTEAFF. CDR3 DNA sequence: TGTGCCAGCAGTCAGGGGACTGAAGCTTTCTTT.

The J gene is TRBJ1-1, the V gene TRBV7-2; perhaps TRBD1 as D (5 bases). The CDR3 runs 14 residues. Trimming cost V 5 bases and J 6 bases, with 16 bases left between them. Germline V CDR1 and CDR2: SGHTA, FQGNSA. The CDR3 sequence: CASSIKFSTAEAFF. The CDR3 region has the DNA TGTGCCAGCAGCATTAAATTCTCGACAGCTGAAGCTTTCTTT.

The genes are TRBV28 and TRBJ1-4; D not certain. Germline CDR1 MDHEN, CDR2 SYDVKM. The CDR3 loop spans 13 amino acids. Trimming removed 6 bases at V and 1 base at J, with 6 bases between. CDR3: CASRRGTNEKLFF. DNA of the CDR3: TGTGCCAGCAGGAGAGGAACTAATGAAAAACTGTTTTTT.

The chain links TRBV20-1 to TRBJ1-1; no firm D call. There are 12 residues in the CDR3. CDR1 and CDR2 from the germline V gene are DFQATT and SNEGSKA (reference sequence). The V end was cut by 3 bases, the J end by 1 base, with 6 bases between. CDR3 bases: TGCAGTGCTAGTCACACGAACACTGAAGCTTTCTTT. Residues: CSASHTNTEAFF.

The chain combines TRBV30 with TRBJ2-7, with D tentatively TRBD2 (5 bases). Germline V gene sequence: CDR1 GTSNPN, CDR2 SVGIG (reference sequence). V was cut by 0 bases and J by 0 bases, with 12 bases left in between. The CDR3 loop spans 15 amino acids. As DNA, the CDR3 is TGTGCCTGGAGTGTACTGGCGGGTAGCTCCTACGAGCAGTACTTC. Amino acids: CAWSVLAGSSYEQYF.

The chain combines TRBV14 with TRBJ2-7; 7 nucleotides agree with TRBD2. The junction had 14 bases not matched to a gene; V was cut back by 4 bases and J by 5 bases. The CDR3 is made up of 16 amino acids. CDR1 is SGHDN and CDR2 is FVKESK in the germline V gene. This CDR3 is CASSPHSKVGGNEQYF. CDR3 DNA: TGTGCCAGCAGCCCACACTCGAAAGTGGGGGGGAACGAGCAGTACTTC.

The rearrangement uses TRBV28 and TRBJ2-3; 13 bases are a match to TRBD2. Unmatched junction bases numbered 22, after V lost 4 bases and J lost 0 bases. CDR1 is MDHEN, CDR2 SYDVKM, per germline. The CDR3 consists of 23 residues. This chain's CDR3 is CASSWLLRTDPGLAGTSTDTQYF. For the CDR3, the DNA is TGTGCCAGCAGTTGGCTTCTCCGGACAGACCCGGGACTAGCGGGAACAAGCACAGATACGCAGTATTTT.

In this sample, this clone turned up a few times. The gene calls are TRBV19 and TRBJ1-2; 7 positions agree with TRBD1. The CDR3 has 13 amino acids. Germline V gene sequence: CDR1 LNHDA, CDR2 SQIVND (reference sequence). V gave up 1 base and J gave up 6 bases; unmatched junction bases: 2. The DNA for the CDR3 is TGTGCCAGTAGTATAGGACAGGGTGATGGCTACACCTTC. This translates into CASSIGQGDGYTF.

The rearrangement uses TRBV28 and TRBJ2-5; 8 nucleotides align to TRBD2. The CDR3 runs 14 residues. Germline V gives CDR1 MDHEN, CDR2 SYDVKM. V lost 10 bases to trimming and J lost 5 bases; unmatched junction nucleotides: 12. In DNA, the CDR3 is TGTGCCATCGGAGCGGGAGTGGGTCGCGAGACCCAGTACTTC. Amino acid sequence: CAIGAGVGRETQYF. Combining the CDR3 with reference TRBV28 and TRBJ2-5 gives the whole variable domain DVKVTQSSRYLVKRTGEKVFLECVQDMDHENMFWYRQDPGLGLRLIYFSYDVKMKEKGDIPEGYSVSREKKERFSLILESASTNQTSMYLCAIGAGVGRETQYFGPGTRLLVL.

The genes are TRBV24-1 and TRBJ1-1, with TRBD1 identical over 7 bases. This CDR3 region has 13 residues. Trimming cost V 2 bases and J 7 bases; bases outside gene matches: 3. Germline V gives CDR1 KGHDR, CDR2 SFDVKD. This CDR3 is CATSDWGDSEAFF. CDR3 in DNA: TGTGCCACCAGTGATTGGGGGGACAGTGAAGCTTTCTTT.